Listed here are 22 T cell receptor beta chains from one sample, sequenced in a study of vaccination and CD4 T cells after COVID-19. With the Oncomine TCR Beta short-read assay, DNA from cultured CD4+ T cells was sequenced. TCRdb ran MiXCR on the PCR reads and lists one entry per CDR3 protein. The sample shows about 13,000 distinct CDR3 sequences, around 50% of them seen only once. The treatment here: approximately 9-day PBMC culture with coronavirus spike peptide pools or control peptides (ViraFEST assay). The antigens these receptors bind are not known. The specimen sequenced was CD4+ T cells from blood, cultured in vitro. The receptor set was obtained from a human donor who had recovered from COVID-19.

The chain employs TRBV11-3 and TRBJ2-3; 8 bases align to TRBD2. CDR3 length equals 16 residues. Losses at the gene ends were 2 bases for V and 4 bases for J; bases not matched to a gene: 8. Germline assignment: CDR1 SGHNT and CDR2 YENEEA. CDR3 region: CASSLRAGASADTQYF. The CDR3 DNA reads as TGTGCCAGCAGCTTAAGAGCGGGAGCCTCGGCAGATACGCAGTATTTT.

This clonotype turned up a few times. The CDR3 nucleotides are TGCAGTGCTAGCGGCGCGGGAGGGCCAGCAGATACGCAGTATTTT. Translation: CSASGAGGPADTQYF. The chain recombines TRBV20-1 with TRBJ2-3, with 9 bases aligning to TRBD2. This CDR3 is 15 amino acids long. Germline CDR1 reads DFQATT; CDR2 reads SNEGSKA (reference sequence). V lost 3 bases, J lost 4 bases, and 8 bases stayed unmatched.

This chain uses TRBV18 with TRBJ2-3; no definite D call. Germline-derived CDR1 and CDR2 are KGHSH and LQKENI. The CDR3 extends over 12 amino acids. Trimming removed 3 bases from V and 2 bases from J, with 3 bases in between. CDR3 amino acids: CASSPATDTQYF. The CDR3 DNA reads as TGTGCCAGCTCACCTGCCACAGATACGCAGTATTTT.

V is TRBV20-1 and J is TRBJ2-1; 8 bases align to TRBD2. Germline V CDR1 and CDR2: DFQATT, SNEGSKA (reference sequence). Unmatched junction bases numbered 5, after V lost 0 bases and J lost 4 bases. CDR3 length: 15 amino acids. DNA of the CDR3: TGCAGTGCTAGAGAAAGCGGGAGTATATACAATGAGCAGTTCTTC. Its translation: CSARESGSIYNEQFF.

The CDR3: CASSPRDRGDTQYF. The DNA of the CDR3 is TGTGCCAGCAGCCCCCGGGACAGGGGGGATACGCAGTATTTT. The rearrangement uses TRBV7-3 and TRBJ2-3; 11 nucleotides align to TRBD1. From germline, CDR1 is SGHTA and CDR2 FQGTGA. V lost 5 bases and J lost 6; bases outside the gene matches: 4. The CDR3 totals 14 residues.

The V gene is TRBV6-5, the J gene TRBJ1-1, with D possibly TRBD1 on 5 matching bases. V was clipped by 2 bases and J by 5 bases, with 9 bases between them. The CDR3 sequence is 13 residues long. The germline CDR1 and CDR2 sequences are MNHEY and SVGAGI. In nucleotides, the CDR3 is TGTGCCAGCAGTTACCAGGGAGTGACTGAAGCTTTCTTT. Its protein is CASSYQGVTEAFF.

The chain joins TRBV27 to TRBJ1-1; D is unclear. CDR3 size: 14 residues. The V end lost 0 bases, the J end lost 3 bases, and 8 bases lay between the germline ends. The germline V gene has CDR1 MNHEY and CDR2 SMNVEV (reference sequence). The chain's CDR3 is CASSLSGFDTEAFF. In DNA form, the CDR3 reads TGTGCCAGCAGTTTATCGGGATTCGACACTGAAGCTTTCTTT.

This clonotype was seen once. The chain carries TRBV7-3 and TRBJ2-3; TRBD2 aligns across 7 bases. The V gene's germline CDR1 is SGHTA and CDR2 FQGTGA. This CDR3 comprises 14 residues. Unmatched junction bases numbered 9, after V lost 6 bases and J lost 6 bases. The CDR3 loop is CASRLAGGVDTQYF. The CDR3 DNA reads TGTGCCAGCAGGTTGGCTGGGGGGGTCGATACGCAGTATTTT.

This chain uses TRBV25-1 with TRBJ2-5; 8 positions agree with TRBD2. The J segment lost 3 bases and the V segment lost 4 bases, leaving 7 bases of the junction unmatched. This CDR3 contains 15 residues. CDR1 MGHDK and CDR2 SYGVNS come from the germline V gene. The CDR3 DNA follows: TGTGCCAGCAGTGCCAATGGACTAGCTAAAGAGACCCAGTACTTC. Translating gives CASSANGLAKETQYF.

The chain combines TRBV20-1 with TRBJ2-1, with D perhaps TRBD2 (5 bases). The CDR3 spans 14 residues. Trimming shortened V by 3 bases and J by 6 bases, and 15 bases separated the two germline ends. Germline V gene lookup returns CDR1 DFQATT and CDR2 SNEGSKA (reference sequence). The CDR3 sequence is CSARDLEGTNEQFF. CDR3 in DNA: TGCAGTGCTAGGGACCTCGAGGGAACCAATGAGCAGTTCTTC.

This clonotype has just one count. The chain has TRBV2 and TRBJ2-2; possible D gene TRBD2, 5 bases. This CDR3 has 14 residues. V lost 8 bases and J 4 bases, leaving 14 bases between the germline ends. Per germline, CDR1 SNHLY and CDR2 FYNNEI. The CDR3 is CASVEVASTGELFF. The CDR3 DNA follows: TGTGCCAGCGTTGAGGTAGCGAGCACCGGGGAGCTGTTTTTT.

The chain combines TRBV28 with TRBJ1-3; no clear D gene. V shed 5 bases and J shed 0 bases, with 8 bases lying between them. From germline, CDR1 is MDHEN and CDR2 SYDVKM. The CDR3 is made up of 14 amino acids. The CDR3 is CASSPRISGNTIYF. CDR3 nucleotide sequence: TGTGCCAGCAGTCCTCGAATCTCTGGAAACACCATATATTTT.

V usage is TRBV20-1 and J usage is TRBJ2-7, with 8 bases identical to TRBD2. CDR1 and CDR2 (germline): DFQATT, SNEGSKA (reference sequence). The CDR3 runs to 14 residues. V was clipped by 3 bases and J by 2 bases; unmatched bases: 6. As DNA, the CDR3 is TGCAGTGCTAGTCAGCTAGCGGGTGCCTACGAGCAGTACTTC. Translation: CSASQLAGAYEQYF.

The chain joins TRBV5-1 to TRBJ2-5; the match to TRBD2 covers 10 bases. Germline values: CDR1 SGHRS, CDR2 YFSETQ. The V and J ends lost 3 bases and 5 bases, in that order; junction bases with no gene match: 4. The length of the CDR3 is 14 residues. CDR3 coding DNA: TGCGCCAGCAGCTACAGCGGGAGGGGGGAGACCCAGTACTTC. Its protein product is CASSYSGRGETQYF. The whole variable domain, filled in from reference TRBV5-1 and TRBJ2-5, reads KAGVTQTPRYLIKTRGQQVTLSCSPISGHRSVSWYQQTPGQGLQFLFEYFSETQRNKGNFPGRFSGRQFSNSRSEMNVSTLELGDSALYLCASSYSGRGETQYFGPGTRLLVL.

For the CDR3, the DNA is TGCAGTGCTAGACCGCCACAGGGGGCCCAAGAGACCCAGTACTTC. It codes for CSARPPQGAQETQYF. The chain employs TRBV20-1 and TRBJ2-5; TRBD1 agrees at 9 bases. With V trimmed by 2 bases and J by 1 base, 5 bases remained unmatched. CDR1 DFQATT and CDR2 SNEGSKA come from the germline V gene (reference sequence). The CDR3 has 15 residues.

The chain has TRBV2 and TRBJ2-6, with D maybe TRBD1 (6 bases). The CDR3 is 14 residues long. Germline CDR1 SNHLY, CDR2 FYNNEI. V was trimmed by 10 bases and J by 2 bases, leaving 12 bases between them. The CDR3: CAIQGSTGANVLTF. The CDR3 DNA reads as TGTGCCATACAGGGATCGACTGGGGCCAACGTCCTGACTTTC.

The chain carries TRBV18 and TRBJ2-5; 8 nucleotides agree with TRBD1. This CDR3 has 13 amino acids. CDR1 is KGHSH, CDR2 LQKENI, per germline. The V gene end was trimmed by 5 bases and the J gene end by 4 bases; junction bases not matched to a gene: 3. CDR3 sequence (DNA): TGTGCCAGCTCATCCGGACAGGGAGAGACCCAGTACTTC. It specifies CASSSGQGETQYF.

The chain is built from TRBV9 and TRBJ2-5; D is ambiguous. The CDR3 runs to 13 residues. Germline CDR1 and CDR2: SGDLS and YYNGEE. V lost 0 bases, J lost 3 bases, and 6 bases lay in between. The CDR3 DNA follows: TGTGCCAGCAGCGTAGCCCACGAAGAGACCCAGTACTTC. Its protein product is CASSVAHEETQYF.

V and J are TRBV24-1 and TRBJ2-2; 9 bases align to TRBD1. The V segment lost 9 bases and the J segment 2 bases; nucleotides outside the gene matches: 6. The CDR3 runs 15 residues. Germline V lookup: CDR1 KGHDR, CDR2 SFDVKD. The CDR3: CATDKGQGNTGELFF. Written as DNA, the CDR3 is TGTGCCACCGACAAGGGACAGGGTAACACCGGGGAGCTGTTTTTT.

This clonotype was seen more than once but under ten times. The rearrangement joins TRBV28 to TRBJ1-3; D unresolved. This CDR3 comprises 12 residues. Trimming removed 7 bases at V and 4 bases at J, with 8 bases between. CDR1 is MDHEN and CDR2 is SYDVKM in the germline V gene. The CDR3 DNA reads TGTGCCAGCACCTCACAGGGAAACACCATATATTTT. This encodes CASTSQGNTIYF.

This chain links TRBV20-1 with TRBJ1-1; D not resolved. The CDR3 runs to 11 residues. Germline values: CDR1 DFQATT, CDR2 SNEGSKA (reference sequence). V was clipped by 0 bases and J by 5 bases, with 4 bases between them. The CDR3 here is CSARDSTEAFF. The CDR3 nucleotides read TGCAGTGCTAGAGACTCAACTGAAGCTTTCTTT.

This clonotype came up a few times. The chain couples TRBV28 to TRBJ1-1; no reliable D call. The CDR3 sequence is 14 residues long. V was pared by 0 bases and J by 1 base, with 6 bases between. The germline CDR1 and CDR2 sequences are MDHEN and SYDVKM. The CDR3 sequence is CASSLWAANTEAFF. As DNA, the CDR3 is TGTGCCAGCAGTTTATGGGCGGCGAACACTGAAGCTTTCTTT.